The clone carrying this T cell receptor beta chain has a handful of counts. The data were obtained in a study of blood T cell repertoires in COVID-19. Study-wide background: Acute-phase and convalescent COVID-19 samples originated in the United States, Italy and Spain.

Participants' reported clinical history set cohort assignment. The CDR3 loop spans 14 amino acids. Trimming took 4 bases from V and 7 from J, leaving 16 bases between them. Germline V lookup: CDR1 MGHRA, CDR2 YSYEKL. TCRdb keeps only in-frame clones here, not all; method: immunoSEQ multiplex PCR. The table lists approximately 130,000 clones, around 83% of them singletons. This chain uses TRBV4-1 with TRBJ2-5, with D possibly being TRBD1 (6 bases). Sequenced input: PBMCs or T cells enriched from blood (not recorded which). The receptor was derived from a man aged 25 to 40 who had recovered from COVID-19. The CDR3 DNA is TGCGCCAGCAGCCTACAGACAGGTTCCGGGACCCAGTACTTC. Its translation is CASSLQTGSGTQYF.